This T cell receptor beta chain was found in a study of monozygotic twins with inflammatory bowel disease. Overall study results and limits: Twins classed as concordant or discordant showed no difference in repertoire similarity, possibly from limited power. T cell subtypes were not distinguishable in this analysis. With others, IBD patients shared fewer clonotypes than healthy twins did, especially with disease activity.

Skipping T cell sorting, the study isolated total RNA directly from whole blood. TCRdb derives one entry per CDR3 protein from the 5' RACE reads, leaving out DNA. The table lists approximately 160,000 distinct CDR3 sequences, with around 7.2% in the top ten. The CDR3 consists of 15 residues. Per germline, CDR1 SGDLS and CDR2 YYNGEE. With respect to this clonotype: Its antigen is undetermined.

The V and J genes are TRBV9 and TRBJ2-1; TCRdb designates TRBD1, a call that cannot be tested without DNA. The clonotype originates from a human donor with ulcerative colitis or Crohn's disease, or a healthy co-twin of an affected twin (not recorded which). The material sequenced was blood. The CDR3 reads CASSVAPDSYNEQFF.